Listed below are T cell receptor beta chains from one sample, sequenced in a study of OX40 agonist ivuxolimab in advanced cancers. TCRdb's table, derived via immunoSEQ multiplex PCR, lists solely in-frame clones and lacks some. The sample shows some 60,000 clones, less than 90% of them seen only once. The source was CD4+ or CD8+ T cells sorted from blood, collected in a trial of the OX40 agonist ivuxolimab. The receptors were sampled from an adult with an advanced solid tumor such as melanoma, head and neck, liver or kidney cancer. Each CDR3 is given with its conserved first and last residue. Each record gives: clone size, D gene, V gene, J gene, CDR3 protein, CDR3 DNA. A D gene is named only where the DNA matches it firmly. Some rows mark clone size as missing; the rest say once, few, many or name a class of expanded clone.

size: NA; D: NA; V: TRBV7-2; J: TRBJ2-3; CDR3: CASSSLLTDTQYF; DNA: TGTGCCAGCAGTTCTCTACTCACAGATACGCAGTATTTT
size: NA; D: NA; V: TRBV29-1; J: TRBJ2-3; CDR3: CSVYGGDLTDTQYF; DNA: TGCAGCGTGTACGGGGGAGACCTCACAGATACGCAGTATTTT
size: NA; D: NA; V: TRBV4-3; J: TRBJ2-7; CDR3: CASSQDLPGTYEQYF; DNA: TGCGCCAGCAGCCAAGATTTGCCCGGGACCTACGAGCAGTACTTC
size: few; D: NA; V: TRBV6-6; J: TRBJ1-6; CDR3: CASSPAEYSPLHF; DNA: TGTGCCAGCAGTCCTGCTGAATATTCACCCCTCCACTTT
size: NA; D: TRBD2; V: TRBV5-1; J: TRBJ2-2; CDR3: CASSPLAGVDQGGELFF; DNA: TGCGCCAGCAGCCCTCTAGCGGGGGTCGATCAGGGCGGGGAGCTGTTTTTT
size: NA; D: NA; V: TRBV6-5; J: TRBJ1-4; CDR3: CASSMEDPWEKLFF; DNA: TGTGCCAGCTCAATGGAGGACCCTTGGGAAAAACTGTTTTTT
size: NA; D: NA; V: TRBV4-1; J: TRBJ2-1; CDR3: CASSQPPGRDSYNEQFF; DNA: TGCGCCAGCAGCCAACCACCCGGTAGGGACTCCTACAATGAGCAGTTCTTC
size: NA; D: NA; V: TRBV15; J: TRBJ1-1; CDR3: CATSKKLNTEAFF; DNA: TGTGCCACCAGCAAGAAGCTGAACACTGAAGCTTTCTTT
size: NA; D: NA; V: TRBV29-1; J: TRBJ1-2; CDR3: CSAKGMIYGYTF; DNA: TGCAGCGCCAAGGGCATGATCTATGGCTACACCTTC
size: NA; D: TRBD1; V: TRBV6-5; J: TRBJ2-1; CDR3: CASSMTGRTYNEQFF; DNA: TGTGCCAGCAGTATGACAGGGAGAACCTACAATGAGCAGTTCTTC
size: NA; D: NA; V: TRBV28; J: TRBJ2-7; CDR3: CASSLTYEQYF; DNA: TGTGCCAGCAGTTTGACCTACGAGCAGTACTTC
size: once; D: TRBD1; V: TRBV19; J: TRBJ2-3; CDR3: CASRQGLGTDTQYF; DNA: TGTGCCAGTCGACAGGGTCTTGGCACAGATACGCAGTATTTT
size: NA; D: TRBD2; V: TRBV28; J: TRBJ2-4; CDR3: CASSQQRGKNIQYF; DNA: TGTGCCAGCAGTCAACAGCGGGGCAAAAACATTCAGTACTTC
size: once; D: NA; V: TRBV18; J: TRBJ2-5; CDR3: CASSPIGGRTQYF; DNA: TGTGCCAGCTCACCAATCGGGGGAAGGACCCAGTACTTC
size: NA; D: NA; V: TRBV5-1; J: TRBJ2-5; CDR3: CASSLGGTQETQYF; DNA: TGCGCCAGCAGCTTGGGAGGGACCCAAGAGACCCAGTACTTC
size: NA; D: NA; V: TRBV14; J: TRBJ2-7; CDR3: CASSRRGGDYEQYF; DNA: TGTGCCAGCAGCCGTAGGGGGGGGGACTACGAGCAGTACTTC